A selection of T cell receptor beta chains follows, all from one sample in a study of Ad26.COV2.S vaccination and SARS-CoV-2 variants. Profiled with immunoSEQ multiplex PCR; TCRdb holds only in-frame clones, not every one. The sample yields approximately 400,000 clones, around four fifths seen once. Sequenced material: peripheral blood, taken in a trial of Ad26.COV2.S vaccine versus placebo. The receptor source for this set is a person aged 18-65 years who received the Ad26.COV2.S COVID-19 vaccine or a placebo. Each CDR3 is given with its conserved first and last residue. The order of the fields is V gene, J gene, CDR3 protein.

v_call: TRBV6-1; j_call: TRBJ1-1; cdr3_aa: CASSEPRRATTEAFF
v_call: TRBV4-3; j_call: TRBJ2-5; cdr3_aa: CASSPERASRETQYF
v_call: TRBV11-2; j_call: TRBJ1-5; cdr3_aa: CASSRSGATGNQPQHF
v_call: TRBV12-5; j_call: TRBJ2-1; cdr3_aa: CASGKEGTSGHNEQFF
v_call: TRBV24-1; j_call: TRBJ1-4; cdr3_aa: CATSDSFATNEKLFF
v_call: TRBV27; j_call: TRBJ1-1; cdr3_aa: CASSLSDRGMNTEAFF
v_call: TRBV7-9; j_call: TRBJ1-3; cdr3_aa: CASSLVRAGNTIYF
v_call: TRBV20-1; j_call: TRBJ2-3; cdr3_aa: CSASREPPDTQYF
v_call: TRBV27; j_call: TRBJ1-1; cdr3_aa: CASSYRTNTEAFF
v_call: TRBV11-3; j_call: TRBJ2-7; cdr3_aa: CASSLGTTYEQYF
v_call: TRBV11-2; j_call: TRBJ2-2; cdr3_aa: CASSFTGEWLGTGELFF
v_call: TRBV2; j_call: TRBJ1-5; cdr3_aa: CASSERGDQPQHF
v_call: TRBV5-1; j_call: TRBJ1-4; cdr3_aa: CASSLAPGLEEKLFF
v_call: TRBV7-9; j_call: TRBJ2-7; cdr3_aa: CASSPTDRPIYEQYF
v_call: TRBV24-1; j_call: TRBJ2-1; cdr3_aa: CATGGRRDRSSYNEQFF
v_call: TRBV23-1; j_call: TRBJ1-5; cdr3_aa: CASSQRAGGSQPQHF
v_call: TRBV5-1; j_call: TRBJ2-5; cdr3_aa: CASSPGQTFGTQYF
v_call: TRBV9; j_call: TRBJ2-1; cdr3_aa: CASSGTSGNYNEQFF
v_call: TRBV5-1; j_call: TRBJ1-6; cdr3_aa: CASSARGGRTSPLHF
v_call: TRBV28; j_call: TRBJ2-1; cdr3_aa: CASSTGDNEQFF
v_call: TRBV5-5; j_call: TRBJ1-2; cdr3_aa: CASIGQVNYGYTF
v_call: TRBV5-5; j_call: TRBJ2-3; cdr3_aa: CASSLGAGALADTQYF
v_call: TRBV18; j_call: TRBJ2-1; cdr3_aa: CASSPPRLAGVNEQFF
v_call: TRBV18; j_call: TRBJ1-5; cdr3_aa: CASSPPIREGRNQPQHF
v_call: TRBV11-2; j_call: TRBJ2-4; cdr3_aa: CASSFEWRAKNIQYF
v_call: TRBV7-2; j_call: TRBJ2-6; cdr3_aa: CASSLQGPIRSGANVLTF
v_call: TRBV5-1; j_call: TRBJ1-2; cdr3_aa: CASSLGQGAYGYTF
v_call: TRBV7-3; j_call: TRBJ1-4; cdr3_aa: CASSLAPATNEKLFF
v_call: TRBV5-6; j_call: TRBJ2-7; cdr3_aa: CASSFSGPEQYF
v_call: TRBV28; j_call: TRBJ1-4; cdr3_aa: CASSSPASEKLFF
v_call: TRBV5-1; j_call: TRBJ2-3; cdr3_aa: CASSLTGTGADTQYF
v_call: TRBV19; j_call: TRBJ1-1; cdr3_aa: CASSIQGMNTEAFF
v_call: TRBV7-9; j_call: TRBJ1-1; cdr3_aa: CASSFSGLKSTEAFF
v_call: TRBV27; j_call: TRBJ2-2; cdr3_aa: CASSFFRISGRGSGELFF
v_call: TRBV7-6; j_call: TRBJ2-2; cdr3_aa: CASSLRLEPGELFF
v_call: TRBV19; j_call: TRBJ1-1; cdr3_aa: CASSIDQRGQGGNTEAFF
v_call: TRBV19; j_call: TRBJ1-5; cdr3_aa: CASKTRDSLNQPQHF
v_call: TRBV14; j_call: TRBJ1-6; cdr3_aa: CASSQPGTANSPLHF
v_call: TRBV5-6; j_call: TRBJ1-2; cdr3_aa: CASSPEGTNYGYTF
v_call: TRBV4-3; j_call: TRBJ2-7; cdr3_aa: CASSQIPGPSYEQYF
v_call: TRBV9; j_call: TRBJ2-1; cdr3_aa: CASSAVSGTVDEQFF
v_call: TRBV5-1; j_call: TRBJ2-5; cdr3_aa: CASRVGLGQETQYF
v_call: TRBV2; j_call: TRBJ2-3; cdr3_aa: CATAPGIAQYF
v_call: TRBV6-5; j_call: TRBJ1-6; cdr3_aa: CASQVGNSPLHF
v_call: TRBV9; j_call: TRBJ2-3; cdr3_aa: CASSVTSGGWDTQYF
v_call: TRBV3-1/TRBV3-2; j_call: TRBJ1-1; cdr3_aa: CASSQGGEGTEAFF
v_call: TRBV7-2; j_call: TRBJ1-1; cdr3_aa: CASSPNRGAGLVFF
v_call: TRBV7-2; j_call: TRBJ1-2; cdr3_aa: CASSSAVNYGYTF
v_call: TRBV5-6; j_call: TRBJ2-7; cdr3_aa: CASSWGPSYEQYF
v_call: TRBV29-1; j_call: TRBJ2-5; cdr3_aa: CSVRGNPRETQYF
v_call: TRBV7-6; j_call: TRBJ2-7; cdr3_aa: CASSLQESGRWHEQYF
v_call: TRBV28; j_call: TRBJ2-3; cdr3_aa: CASKAPLADTQYF